Presented here are 8 T cell receptor beta chains from one specimen sequenced in a study of cytomegalovirus exposure and HLA in healthy donors. It was with 60 Vbeta and 13 Jbeta primers that the PCR ran. The method was immunoSEQ multiplex PCR; TCRdb's version includes in-frame clones alone and lacks a portion of them. The data hold 150,000 to 200,000 clones, with about three quarters observed a single time. The specimen was PBMCs. The receptors here all came from a man aged 45-60 years in good health and CMV-seropositive.

The count of this clone is one. The J gene is TRBJ2-3, the V gene TRBV15; D perhaps matches TRBD1 (6 bases). Trimming pared 1 base from V and 6 bases from J, leaving 8 bases between. The CDR3 sequence is 13 residues long. Germline CDR1 LNHNV, CDR2 YYDKDF (reference sequence). The CDR3: CATSRGGPDTQYF. The CDR3 coding sequence is TGTGCCACCAGCAGAGGGGGGCCGGATACGCAGTATTTT.

This clone has a count of ten or more. V is TRBV5-4 and J is TRBJ1-2; the match to TRBD1 covers 9 bases. With V trimmed by 0 bases and J by 9 bases, 9 bases remained unmatched. This CDR3 region has 15 residues. Germline CDR1 SGHNT, CDR2 YYREEE (reference sequence). In DNA form, the CDR3 reads TGTGCCAGCAGCTTGGACAGGGGGCGCGGTGTTAGCTACACCTTC. Encoded protein: CASSLDRGRGVSYTF. The variable domain in full, with the rest retrieved from reference TRBV5-4 and TRBJ1-2, is ETGVTQSPTHLIKTRGQQVTLRCSSQSGHNTVSWYQQALGQGPQFIFQYYREEENGRGNFPPRFSGLQFPNYSSELNVNALELDDSALYLCASSLDRGRGVSYTFGSGTRLTVV.

The chain has TRBV29-1 and TRBJ1-1; 7 nucleotides match TRBD1. Germline V lookup: CDR1 SQVTM, CDR2 ANQGSEA. Trimming took 5 bases from V and 3 from J; bases not matched to a gene: 0. This CDR3 spans 11 amino acids. CDR3 residues: CSVTGDTEAFF. In nucleotides, the CDR3 is TGCAGCGTTACAGGGGACACTGAAGCTTTCTTT.

CDR3 protein: CATSSLISGQGTGNEQFF. The DNA for the CDR3 is TGTGCCACCAGCAGTCTAATCAGTGGACAGGGAACTGGGAATGAGCAGTTCTTC. The chain uses TRBV15 and TRBJ2-1; 8 bases match TRBD1. There are 18 residues in the CDR3. V lost 3 bases and J lost 7; bases outside the gene matches: 17. Germline V gene data show CDR1 as LNHNV and CDR2 as YYDKDF (reference sequence).

This clone was detected once. DNA for the CDR3: TGTGCCAGCAGACCCAGTAGCGGGGGGGTCGCAGATACGCAGTATTTT. It codes for CASRPSSGGVADTQYF. V is TRBV27 and J is TRBJ2-3; TRBD2 aligns across 11 bases. V dropped 6 bases and J dropped 4; count of bases not matched to a gene: 9. This CDR3 has 16 residues. The germline V gene encodes CDR1 MNHEY and CDR2 SMNVEV (reference sequence).

This chain joins TRBV19 and TRBJ2-7; D is unresolved. The ends were cut back, 5 bases at V and 2 bases at J, with 25 bases in the middle. The CDR3 loop spans 18 amino acids. Germline V CDR1 and CDR2: LNHDA, SQIVND (reference sequence). The CDR3 nucleotides are TGTGCCAGTAGTCGGTCGTTTGGAGTCGCCCCTGTCCCCTACGAGCAGTACTTC. Translating it yields CASSRSFGVAPVPYEQYF.

A few counts support this clone. The V gene is TRBV10-2, the J gene TRBJ1-1; tentatively, D is TRBD1 (5 bases). The CDR3 covers 13 residues. Germline V lookup: CDR1 WSHSY, CDR2 SAAADI. With 8 bases removed from V and 2 bases from J, the gap between germline ends came to 12 bases. This CDR3 is CASGGAFNTEAFF. Written as DNA, the CDR3 is TGCGCCAGCGGCGGGGCTTTCAACACTGAAGCTTTCTTT.

V gene TRBV7-2 combines with J gene TRBJ1-6, with D possibly TRBD1 on 5 matching bases. Germline CDR1 is SGHTA and CDR2 is FQGNSA. This CDR3 spans 16 amino acids. The V end lost 0 bases, the J end lost 9 bases, and 15 bases lay between the germline ends. In DNA, the CDR3 is TGTGCCAGCAGCTTAGCGTGGGGCTCGGTTGCTTCACCCCTCCACTTT. Its translation: CASSLAWGSVASPLHF. The full variable domain, in which reference TRBV7-2 and TRBJ1-6 provide the parts outside the CDR3, is GAGVSQSPSNKVTEKGKDVELRCDPISGHTALYWYRQSLGQGLEFLIYFQGNSAPDKSGLPSDRFSAERTGGSVSTLTIQRTQQEDSAVYLCASSLAWGSVASPLHFGNGTRLTVT.